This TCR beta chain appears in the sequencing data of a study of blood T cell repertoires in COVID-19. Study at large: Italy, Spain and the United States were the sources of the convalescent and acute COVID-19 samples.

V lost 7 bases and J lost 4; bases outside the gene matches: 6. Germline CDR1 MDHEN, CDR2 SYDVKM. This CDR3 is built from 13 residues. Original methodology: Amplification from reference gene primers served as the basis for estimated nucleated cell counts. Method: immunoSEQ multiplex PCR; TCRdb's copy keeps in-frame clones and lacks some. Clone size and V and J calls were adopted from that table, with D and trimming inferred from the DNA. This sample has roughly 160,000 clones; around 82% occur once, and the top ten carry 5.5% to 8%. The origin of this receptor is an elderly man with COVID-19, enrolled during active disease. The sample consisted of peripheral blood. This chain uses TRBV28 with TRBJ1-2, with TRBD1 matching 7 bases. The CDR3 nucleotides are TGTGCCAGCACTACCGGGACAGCCTATGGCTACACCTTC. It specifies CASTTGTAYGYTF.